The 15 T cell receptor beta chains presented below share a single source sample, sequenced in a study of T cell responses to AZD1222 COVID-19 vaccine. Clones were sequenced by immunoSEQ multiplex PCR, and TCRdb holds only the in-frame ones, with some missing. The sample includes 120,000 or so clones, 88% of them seen just once. The sequencing here drew on peripheral blood, taken 28 days after the second AZD1222 dose. Receptors originate from an adult who received the AZD1222 COVID-19 vaccine.

The rearrangement links TRBV27 to TRBJ2-3, with D unclear. The V and J ends lost 6 bases and 1 base respectively, with 5 bases between them. The germline V gene has CDR1 MNHEY and CDR2 SMNVEV (reference sequence). This CDR3 comprises 12 residues. CDR3 region: CASSRRTDTQYF. In DNA form, the CDR3 reads TGTGCCAGCAGCCGCCGCACAGATACGCAGTATTTT.

In DNA form, the CDR3 reads TGTGCCAGCAGTTACTCGATTACAACGAACACTGAAGCTTTCTTT. This encodes CASSYSITTNTEAFF. This chain joins TRBV6-5 and TRBJ1-1, with no clear D. The germline gives CDR1 MNHEY, CDR2 SVGAGI. V lost 0 bases to trimming and J lost 1 base, with 9 bases between them. The CDR3 has 15 residues.

The chain couples TRBV5-4 to TRBJ2-5; no reliable D call. The CDR3 loop spans 15 amino acids. Germline loops: CDR1 SGHNT, CDR2 YYREEE (reference sequence). V dropped 1 base and J dropped 8 bases, with 18 bases sitting between them. The CDR3 loop reads CASSLIPKNEGTQYF. As DNA, the CDR3 is TGTGCCAGCAGCTTGATCCCCAAAAACGAAGGAACCCAGTACTTC.

The chain uses TRBV2 and TRBJ1-1; TRBD1 matches at 7 bases. The germline V gene encodes CDR1 SNHLY and CDR2 FYNNEI. The junction had 11 bases not matched to a gene; V was cut back by 6 bases and J by 10 bases. The CDR3 contains 13 residues. CDR3 residues: CASSRGALEGAFF. The CDR3 bases are TGTGCCAGCAGCAGGGGGGCCCTCGAAGGAGCTTTCTTT.

Here the CDR3 reads CASSLPTDNTGELFF. The CDR3 DNA follows: TGTGCCAGCAGCTTACCGACAGACAACACCGGGGAGCTGTTTTTT. The genes are TRBV7-2 and TRBJ2-2, with a possible D match to TRBD1 (5 bases). The V end was cut by 2 bases, the J end by 2 bases, with 9 bases between. Germline CDR1 is SGHTA and CDR2 is FQGNSA. The CDR3 is made up of 15 amino acids.

The sample holds one count of this clone. This rearrangement joins TRBV5-6 to TRBJ2-4; TRBD1 might be the D (6 bases). This CDR3 region has 15 residues. The germline gives CDR1 SGHDT, CDR2 YYEEEE. V was clipped by 0 bases and J by 9 bases, with 16 bases between them. The CDR3 sequence: CASSLAAGAPGIQYF. The CDR3 nucleotides read TGTGCCAGCAGCTTGGCGGCAGGGGCGCCGGGCATTCAGTACTTC.

This chain connects TRBV30 to TRBJ2-6; 8 bases are a match to TRBD2. CDR3 size: 16 residues. J was trimmed by 0 bases and V by 5 bases; bases with no gene match: 6. Germline CDR1 and CDR2: GTSNPN and SVGIG (reference sequence). The CDR3 region is CAWSPGGPSGANVLTF. The DNA for the CDR3 is TGTGCCTGGTCACCGGGGGGGCCCTCTGGGGCCAACGTCCTGACTTTC. The full variable domain, its missing parts supplied by reference TRBV30 and TRBJ2-6, is SQTIHQWPATLVQPVGSPLSLECTVEGTSNPNLYWYRQAAGRGLQLLFYSVGIGQISSEVPQNLSASRPQDRQFILSSKKLLLSDSGFYLCAWSPGGPSGANVLTFGAGSRLTVL.

The rearrangement uses TRBV5-6 and TRBJ1-6; weak D call: TRBD1 (5 bases). V was trimmed by 2 bases and J by 10 bases, leaving 13 bases between them. Germline V lookup: CDR1 SGHDT, CDR2 YYEEEE. The CDR3 covers 14 residues. CDR3 DNA: TGTGCCAGCAGCTTTAGGGGTACTTGGTCACCCCTCCACTTT. Protein sequence: CASSFRGTWSPLHF.

The rearrangement uses TRBV7-9 and TRBJ1-3; unclear D gene. The germline gives CDR1 SEHNR, CDR2 FQNEAQ (reference sequence). Trimming took 1 base from V and 0 from J, leaving 7 bases between them. This CDR3 spans 15 amino acids. The CDR3: CASSLGGLSGNTIYF. In DNA form, the CDR3 reads TGTGCCAGCAGCTTAGGGGGTCTCTCTGGAAACACCATATATTTT.

The V call is TRBV13, the J call TRBJ1-3; TRBD1 is a possible D gene (5 bases). CDR3 length: 13 residues. Germline lookup yields CDR1 PRHDT and CDR2 FYEKMQ (reference sequence). V lost 11 bases and J 0 bases, leaving 11 bases between the germline ends. CDR3 bases: TGTGCCGGAGGGGATAGCTCTGGAAACACCATATATTTT. This sequence encodes CAGGDSSGNTIYF.

The V and J genes are TRBV5-6 and TRBJ1-2; no clear D. Germline V gives CDR1 SGHDT, CDR2 YYEEEE. Trimming took off 4 bases at V and 6 bases at J, with 7 bases between the two ends. This CDR3 spans 11 amino acids. DNA for the CDR3: TGTGCCAGCAGCCTAGAGGATGGCTACACCTTC. Protein product: CASSLEDGYTF.

The V gene is TRBV7-2, the J gene TRBJ1-5; D uncertain. The V end was cut by 1 base, the J end by 5 bases, with 9 bases between. CDR3 length equals 14 residues. Germline V gene data show CDR1 as SGHTA and CDR2 as FQGNSA. As DNA, the CDR3 is TGTGCCAGCAGCTTAGACCCCCTCTATCAGCCCCAGCATTTT. Translated, it gives CASSLDPLYQPQHF.

V gene TRBV7-9 combines with J gene TRBJ2-1; D is possibly TRBD2 (6 bases). V was shortened by 6 bases and J by 4 bases, with 28 bases between the two germline ends. CDR3 length: 19 amino acids. In germline, CDR1 is SEHNR, CDR2 FQNEAQ (reference sequence). The CDR3 reads CASSPRASESSTQYNEQFF. CDR3 bases: TGTGCCAGCAGTCCACGCGCTAGCGAGAGTTCAACCCAGTACAATGAGCAGTTCTTC.

Here the CDR3 DNA reads TGTGCCAGTAGTTCCCCCGGCGGGTACTACGAGCAGTACTTC. Protein sequence: CASSSPGGYYEQYF. The chain is built from TRBV19 and TRBJ2-7, with D tentatively TRBD2 (5 bases). This CDR3 region has 14 residues. Between the trimmed V and J ends, which lost 5 bases and 3 bases, there was a span of 14 bases. In germline, CDR1 is LNHDA, CDR2 SQIVND (reference sequence).

The chain links TRBV12-3 or TRBV12-4 to TRBJ2-7; maybe TRBD2 (5 bases). The CDR3 runs 13 residues. V was shortened by 7 bases and J by 1 base, with 11 bases between the two germline ends. For the CDR3, the DNA is TGTGCCAGCACCAAGACTATATCCTACGAGCAGTACTTC. Protein product: CASTKTISYEQYF.